The T cell receptor beta chain described here comes from a study of Graves' ophthalmopathy and Graves' hyperthyroidism. Amplified material comprised TCR beta CDR3 regions derived from RNA transcripts. Investigators did first-round RT-PCR with HTBI primers, then second-round multiplex PCR. MiXCR, run by TCRdb on the multiplex PCR reads, gives a single entry per CDR3 protein. The top ten hold over 2.5% of the sample, which has hundreds of thousands of distinct CDR3 sequences, about 38% seen once. There are 18 residues in the CDR3. V trimming: 8 bases; J trimming: 0 bases; junction bases outside the gene matches: 13. Germline V gene lookup returns CDR1 SNHLY and CDR2 FYNNEI. This clonotype was detected once.

The sequence was collected from an adult man with Graves' ophthalmopathy. The genes are TRBV2 and TRBJ2-2, with 9 nucleotides matching TRBD1. Sequencing used peripheral blood. The CDR3 nucleotides read TGTGCCAGCGGTGGATACCGGGACAGGGACCCGAACACCGGGGAGCTGTTTTTT. Its protein product is CASGGYRDRDPNTGELFF.